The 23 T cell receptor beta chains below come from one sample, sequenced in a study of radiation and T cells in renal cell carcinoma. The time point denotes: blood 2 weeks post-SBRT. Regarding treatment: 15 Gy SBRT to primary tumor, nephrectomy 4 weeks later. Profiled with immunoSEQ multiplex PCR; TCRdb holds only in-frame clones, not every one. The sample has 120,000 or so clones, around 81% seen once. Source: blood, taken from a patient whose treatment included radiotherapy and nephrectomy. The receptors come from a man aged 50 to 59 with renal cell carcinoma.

The CDR3 DNA reads TGTGCCAGCACCTCCCAATTACAGGGAGCGTTTGGGGAGCAGTACTTC. The encoded protein is CASTSQLQGAFGEQYF. The chain employs TRBV5-4 and TRBJ2-7; TRBD1 might be the D (6 bases). Germline assignment: CDR1 SGHNT and CDR2 YYREEE (reference sequence). This CDR3 has 16 residues. V shed 6 bases and J shed 7 bases, with 26 bases lying between them. Combining the CDR3 with reference TRBV5-4 and TRBJ2-7 gives the whole variable domain ETGVTQSPTHLIKTRGQQVTLRCSSQSGHNTVSWYQQALGQGPQFIFQYYREEENGRGNFPPRFSGLQFPNYSSELNVNALELDDSALYLCASTSQLQGAFGEQYFGPGTRLTVT.

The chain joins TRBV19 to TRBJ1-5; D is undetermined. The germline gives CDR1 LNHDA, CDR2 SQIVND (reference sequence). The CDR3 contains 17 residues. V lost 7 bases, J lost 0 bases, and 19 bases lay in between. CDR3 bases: TGTGCCAGTAAATCAGGTGGAAGCGTCGATAGCAATCAGCCCCAGCATTTT. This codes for CASKSGGSVDSNQPQHF.

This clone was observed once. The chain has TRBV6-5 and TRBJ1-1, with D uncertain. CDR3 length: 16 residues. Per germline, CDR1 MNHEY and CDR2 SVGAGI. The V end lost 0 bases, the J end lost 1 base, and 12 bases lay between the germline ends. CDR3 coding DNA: TGTGCCAGCAGTTACTCGAGCGCTATAACGAACACTGAAGCTTTCTTT. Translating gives CASSYSSAITNTEAFF.

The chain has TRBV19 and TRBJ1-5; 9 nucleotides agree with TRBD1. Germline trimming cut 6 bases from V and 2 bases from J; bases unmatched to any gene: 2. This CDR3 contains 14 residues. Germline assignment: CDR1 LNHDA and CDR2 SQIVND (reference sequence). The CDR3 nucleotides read TGTGCCAGTAGCCGGACAGGGGGCAATCAGCCCCAGCATTTT. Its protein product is CASSRTGGNQPQHF. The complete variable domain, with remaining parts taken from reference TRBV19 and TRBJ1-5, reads DGGITQSPKYLFRKEGQNVTLSCEQNLNHDAMYWYRQDPGQGLRLIYYSQIVNDFQKGDIAEGYSVSREKKESFPLTVTSAQKNPTAFYLCASSRTGGNQPQHFGDGTRLSIL.

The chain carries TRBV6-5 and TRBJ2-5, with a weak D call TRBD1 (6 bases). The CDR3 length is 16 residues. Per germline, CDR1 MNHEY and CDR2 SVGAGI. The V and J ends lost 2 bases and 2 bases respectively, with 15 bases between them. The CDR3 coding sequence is TGTGCCAGCAGTTACCACACCTCGACAGGACAAGAGACCCAGTACTTC. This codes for CASSYHTSTGQETQYF.

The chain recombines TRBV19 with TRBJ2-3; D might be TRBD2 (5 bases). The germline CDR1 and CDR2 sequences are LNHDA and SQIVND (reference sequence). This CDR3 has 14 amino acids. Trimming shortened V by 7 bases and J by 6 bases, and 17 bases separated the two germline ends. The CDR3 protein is CASKVRAGGDTQYF. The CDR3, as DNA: TGTGCCAGTAAGGTTCGGGCAGGAGGTGATACGCAGTATTTT.

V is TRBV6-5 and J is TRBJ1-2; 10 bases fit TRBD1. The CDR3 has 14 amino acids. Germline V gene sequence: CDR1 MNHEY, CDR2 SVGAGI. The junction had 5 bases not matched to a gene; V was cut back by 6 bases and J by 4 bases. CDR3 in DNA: TGTGCCAGCAGGGGGGACAGGGGACTCTATGGCTACACCTTC. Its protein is CASRGDRGLYGYTF.

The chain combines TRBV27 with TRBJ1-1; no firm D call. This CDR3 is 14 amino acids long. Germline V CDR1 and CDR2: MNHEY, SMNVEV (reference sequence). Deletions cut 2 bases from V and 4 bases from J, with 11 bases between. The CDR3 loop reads CASSLRPLGTEAFF. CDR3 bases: TGTGCCAGCAGTTTAAGACCTCTGGGCACTGAAGCTTTCTTT.

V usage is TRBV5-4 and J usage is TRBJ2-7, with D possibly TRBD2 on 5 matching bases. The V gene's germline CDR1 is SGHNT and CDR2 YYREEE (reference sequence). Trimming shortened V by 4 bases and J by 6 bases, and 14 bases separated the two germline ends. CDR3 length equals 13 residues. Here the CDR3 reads CASSPEGGSEQYF. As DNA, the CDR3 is TGTGCCAGCAGCCCGGAAGGTGGGAGCGAGCAGTACTTC.

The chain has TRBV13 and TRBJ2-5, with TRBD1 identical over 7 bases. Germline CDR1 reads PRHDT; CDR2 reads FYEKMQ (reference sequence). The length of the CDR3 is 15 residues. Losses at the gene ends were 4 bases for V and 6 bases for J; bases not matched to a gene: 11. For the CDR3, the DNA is TGTGCCAGCAGCTCCTACAGGGGTCAGAGCCAGACCCAGTACTTC. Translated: CASSSYRGQSQTQYF.

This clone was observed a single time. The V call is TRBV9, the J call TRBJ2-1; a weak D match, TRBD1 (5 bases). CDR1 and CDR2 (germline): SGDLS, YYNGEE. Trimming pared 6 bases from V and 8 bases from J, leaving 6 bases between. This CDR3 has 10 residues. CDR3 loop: CASKGYEQFF. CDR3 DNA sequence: TGTGCCAGCAAGGGGTATGAGCAGTTCTTC.

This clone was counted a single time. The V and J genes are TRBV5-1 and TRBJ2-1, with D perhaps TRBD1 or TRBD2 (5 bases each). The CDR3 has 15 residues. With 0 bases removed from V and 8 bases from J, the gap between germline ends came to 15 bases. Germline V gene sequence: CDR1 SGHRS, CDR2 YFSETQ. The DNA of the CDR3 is TGCGCCAGCAGCTTGGCCCTTGACCGAGGGGATGAGCAGTTCTTC. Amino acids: CASSLALDRGDEQFF.

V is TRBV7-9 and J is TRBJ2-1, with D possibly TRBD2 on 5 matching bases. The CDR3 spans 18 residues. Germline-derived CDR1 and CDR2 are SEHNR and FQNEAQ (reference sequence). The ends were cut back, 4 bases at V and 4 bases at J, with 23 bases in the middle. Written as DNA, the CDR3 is TGTGCCAGCAGCTCCCAAAGGCCCCTCGGGATCTCATACAATGAGCAGTTCTTC. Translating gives CASSSQRPLGISYNEQFF.

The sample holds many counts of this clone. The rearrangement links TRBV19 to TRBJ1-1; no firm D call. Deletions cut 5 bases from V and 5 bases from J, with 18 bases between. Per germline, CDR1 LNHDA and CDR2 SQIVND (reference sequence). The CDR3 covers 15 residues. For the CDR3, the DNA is TGTGCCAGTAGTCTGGCTTTCGGCACTGGAACTGAAGCTTTCTTT. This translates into CASSLAFGTGTEAFF.

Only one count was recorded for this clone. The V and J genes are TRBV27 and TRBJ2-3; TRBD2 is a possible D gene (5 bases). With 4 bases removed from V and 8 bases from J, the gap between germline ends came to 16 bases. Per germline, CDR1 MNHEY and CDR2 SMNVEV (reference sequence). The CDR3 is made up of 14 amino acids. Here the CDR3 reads CASSSTRPAGTQYF. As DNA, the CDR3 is TGTGCCAGCAGTTCGACCCGGCCGGCGGGTACGCAGTATTTT.

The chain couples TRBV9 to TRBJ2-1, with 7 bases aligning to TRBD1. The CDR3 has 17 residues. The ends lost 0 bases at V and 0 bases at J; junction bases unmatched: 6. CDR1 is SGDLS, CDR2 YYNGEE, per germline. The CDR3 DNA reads TGTGCCAGCAGCGTAGCTTTAGGGGGCGGCTCCTACAATGAGCAGTTCTTC. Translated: CASSVALGGGSYNEQFF.

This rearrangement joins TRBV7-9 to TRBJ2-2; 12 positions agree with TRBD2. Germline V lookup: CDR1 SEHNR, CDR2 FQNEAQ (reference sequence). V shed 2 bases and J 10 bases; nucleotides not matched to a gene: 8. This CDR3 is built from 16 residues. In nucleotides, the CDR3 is TGTGCCAGCAGCTTAAGGGGACTAGCGGGTCTGAAGGAGCTGTTTTTT. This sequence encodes CASSLRGLAGLKELFF.

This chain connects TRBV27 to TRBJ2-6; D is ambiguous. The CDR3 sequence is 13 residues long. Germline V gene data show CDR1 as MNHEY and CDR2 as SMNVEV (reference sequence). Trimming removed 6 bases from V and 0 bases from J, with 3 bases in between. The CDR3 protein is CASRTSGANVLTF. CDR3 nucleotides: TGTGCCAGCAGAACCTCTGGGGCCAACGTCCTGACTTTC.

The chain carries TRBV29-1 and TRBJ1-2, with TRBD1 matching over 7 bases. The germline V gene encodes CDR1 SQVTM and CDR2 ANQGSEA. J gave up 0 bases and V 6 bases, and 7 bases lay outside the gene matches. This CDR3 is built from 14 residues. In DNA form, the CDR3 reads TGCAGCGTGGATCAGGGGGTCGCTAACTATGGCTACACCTTC. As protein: CSVDQGVANYGYTF.

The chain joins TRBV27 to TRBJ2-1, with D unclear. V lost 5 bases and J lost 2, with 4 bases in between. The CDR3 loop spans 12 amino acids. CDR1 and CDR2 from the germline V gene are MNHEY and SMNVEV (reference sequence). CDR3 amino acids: CASSTAYNEQFF. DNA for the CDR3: TGTGCCAGCAGTACGGCCTACAATGAGCAGTTCTTC.

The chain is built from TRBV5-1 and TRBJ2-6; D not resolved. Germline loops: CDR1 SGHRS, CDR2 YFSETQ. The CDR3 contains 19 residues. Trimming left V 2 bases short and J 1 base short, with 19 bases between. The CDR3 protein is CASSLSSSSLSSGANVLTF. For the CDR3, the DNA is TGCGCCAGCAGCTTATCATCCTCCTCCCTCTCTTCTGGGGCCAACGTCCTGACTTTC.

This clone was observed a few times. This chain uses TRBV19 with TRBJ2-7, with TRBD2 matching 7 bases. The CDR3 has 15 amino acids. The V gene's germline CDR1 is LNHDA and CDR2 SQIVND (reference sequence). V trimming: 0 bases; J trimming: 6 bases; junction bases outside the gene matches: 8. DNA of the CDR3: TGTGCCAGTAGTATAGAAGCGGGACTGGGAAGCGAGCAGTACTTC. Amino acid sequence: CASSIEAGLGSEQYF.

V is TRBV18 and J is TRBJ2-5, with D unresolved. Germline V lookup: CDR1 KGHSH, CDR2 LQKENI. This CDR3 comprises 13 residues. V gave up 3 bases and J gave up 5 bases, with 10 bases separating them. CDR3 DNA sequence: TGTGCCAGCTCACCTTTCTTGGGCGAGACCCAGTACTTC. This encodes CASSPFLGETQYF.